The T cell receptor beta chain described here comes from a study of blood T cell repertoires in COVID-19. Sequenced by immunoSEQ multiplex PCR; TCRdb stores in-frame clones only, minus some. The sample consists of roughly 65,000 clones, 60% to 80% of them appearing once. The CDR3 has 14 amino acids. CDR1 and CDR2 (germline): MNHNS, SASEGT. Trimming stripped 2 bases from V and 2 bases from J, with 7 bases between. Sequenced sample: peripheral blood. The chain combines TRBV6-1 with TRBJ1-3, with a weak D call TRBD1 (5 bases). This clonotype was obtained from a human donor in a cohort sampled during active COVID-19. This chain's CDR3 is CASSERGAGNTIYF. DNA for the CDR3: TGTGCCAGCAGTGAAAGGGGCGCTGGAAACACCATATATTTT.